Shown below are 9 T cell receptor beta chains from a single sample sequenced in a study of shared clonotypes between healthy human individuals (dated by TCRdb to between 2020 and 2021). Receptors were amplified or captured by the immunoSEQ multiplex PCR assay. The immuneACCESS repertoire file appears here via TCRdb, limited to in-frame rearrangements. These files lack a portion of the clones; in checked studies, under half of the deficit traces to unresolved V genes, and the cause of the others is not known. This sample comprises a few million clones, 85% to 95% of them detected only once. Around 0.15% of the sample is held by the ten biggest clonotypes. Sequenced sample: naive CD4+ T cells sorted from blood. In the paper's terms, the cell subset or site label means: CD45RA+ positively selected. Receptors originate from a man younger than 35 in good health.

The chain is built from TRBV6-6 and TRBJ2-7, with a tentative D call TRBD1 (6 bases). Trimming shortened V by 4 bases and J by 6 bases, and 13 bases separated the two germline ends. Per the germline V gene, CDR1 is MNHNY and CDR2 is SVGAGI (reference sequence). This CDR3 contains 13 residues. The CDR3 region is CASSLQPGAEQYF. CDR3 bases: TGTGCCAGCAGTTTACAGCCAGGGGCCGAGCAGTACTTC.

The genes are TRBV7-2 and TRBJ1-2; D is unresolved. Trimming cost V 7 bases and J 4 bases, with 13 bases left between them. The CDR3 extends over 13 amino acids. CDR1 SGHTA and CDR2 FQGNSA come from the germline V gene. The CDR3 spells CASKPVGIYGYTF. Written as DNA, the CDR3 is TGTGCCAGCAAACCCGTCGGTATCTATGGCTACACCTTC.

On this clone itself: The sample contains more than one DNA sequence encoding this CDR3. J is TRBJ2-7 and V is TRBV11-2; D uncertain. From germline, CDR1 is SGHAT and CDR2 FQNNGV. V was cut by 1 base and J by 0 bases, with 7 bases left in between. CDR3 size: 14 residues. DNA of the CDR3: TGTGCCAGCAGCTTAGGATCGAGCTCCTACGAGCAGTACTTC. This gives the protein CASSLGSSSYEQYF.

Details on this clone: In the same sample, other DNA sequences code for this CDR3. This sequence joins TRBV18 and TRBJ1-1, with D possibly matching TRBD1 (6 bases). From germline, CDR1 is KGHSH and CDR2 LQKENI. Trimming pared 3 bases from V and 1 base from J, leaving 9 bases between. The CDR3 is 14 amino acids. The CDR3 nucleotides are TGTGCCAGCTCACCCGACAGGTCGAACACTGAAGCTTTCTTT. Protein product: CASSPDRSNTEAFF.

The chain employs TRBV5-1 and TRBJ2-7; 10 nucleotides match TRBD1. The CDR3 runs 15 residues. Germline V CDR1 and CDR2: SGHRS, YFSETQ. The V segment lost 3 bases and the J segment 1 base; nucleotides outside the gene matches: 4. This CDR3 reads CASSSRTGGSYEQYF. The CDR3 DNA is TGCGCCAGCAGCTCAAGGACAGGGGGATCCTACGAGCAGTACTTC.

The rearrangement joins TRBV5-1 to TRBJ1-1, with D hard to call. Germline V gene sequence: CDR1 SGHRS, CDR2 YFSETQ. The germline V and J ends were trimmed by 5 bases and 4 bases, with 12 bases remaining between them. The CDR3 runs to 13 residues. The DNA for the CDR3 is TGCGCCAGCAGTCTTCAACAAAGCACTGAAGCTTTCTTT. It codes for CASSLQQSTEAFF.

This sequence joins TRBV7-5 and TRBJ2-3; the DNA was not compared with TRBD1, the D call given in the table. TRBV7-5 is recorded as a pseudogene. The CDR3 sequence is 13 residues long. CDR3: CARSRRGPDTQYF. The CDR3 nucleotides read TGTGCCAGAAGCCGCAGGGGTCCAGATACGCAGTATTTT.

This clone was recorded once. The V gene is TRBV27, the J gene TRBJ2-7, with a tentative D call TRBD1 (6 bases). The germline V gene has CDR1 MNHEY and CDR2 SMNVEV (reference sequence). The CDR3 runs to 14 residues. With 6 bases removed from V and 5 bases from J, the gap between germline ends came to 17 bases. CDR3 amino acids: CASRSQGLGNEQYF. DNA for the CDR3: TGTGCCAGCAGGTCCCAGGGGCTCGGTAACGAGCAGTACTTC.

The chain is built from TRBV30 and TRBJ1-2; 9 bases match TRBD1. This CDR3 comprises 17 residues. Looked up from germline, CDR1 is GTSNPN and CDR2 is SVGIG (reference sequence). With V trimmed by 0 bases and J by 3 bases, 11 bases remained unmatched. The CDR3 loop is CAWSVVGTGFDYYGYTF. The DNA for the CDR3 is TGTGCCTGGAGTGTAGTTGGGACAGGGTTTGACTACTATGGCTACACCTTC.